The T cell receptor beta chain described here comes from a study of T cells after yellow fever vaccination. TCR cDNA was made by 5'RACE template switching, adding a universal primer site and UMIs. MiXCR, run by TCRdb on the 5' RACE reads, gives a single entry per CDR3 protein. This table has hundreds of thousands of distinct CDR3 sequences, 7.5% to 9% appearing once. This specimen was PBMCs, taken on the day of the first yellow fever vaccination. The TCR originated in a young man who received the YFV17D yellow fever vaccine.

CDR3 region: CSARDFSGANVLTF. The CDR3 DNA reads as TGCAGTGCTAGAGATTTTTCTGGGGCCAACGTCCTGACTTTC. The V and J genes are TRBV20-1 and TRBJ2-6; D is unresolved. The CDR3 is 14 amino acids. Trimming stripped 0 bases from V and 1 base from J, with 4 bases between. Germline lookup yields CDR1 DFQATT and CDR2 SNEGSKA (reference sequence).